Sequencing of this TCR beta chain was carried out in a study of blood T cell repertoires in COVID-19. As originally analysed: Scientists estimated how many nucleated cells there were by amplifying reference gene primers. The protocol was immunoSEQ multiplex PCR, while the TCRdb copy is restricted to in-frame clones and leaves out a portion. D and trimming were read from the DNA, whereas the V and J calls and clone size are those reported in that table. This sample has 120,000 to 150,000 clones, with roughly 86% found just once. The CDR3 runs 16 residues. The germline V and J ends were trimmed by 1 base and 5 bases, with 15 bases remaining between them. Germline V gene sequence: CDR1 LNHNV, CDR2 YYDKDF (reference sequence).

The material sequenced was peripheral blood. The V and J genes are TRBV15 and TRBJ2-1; maybe TRBD2 (6 bases). This clonotype originated in a human donor in a cohort sampled during active COVID-19. The CDR3 DNA is TGTGCCACCAGCAGAGTAGCGGTGGCGGTAAACAATGAGCAGTTCTTC. Its protein product is CATSRVAVAVNNEQFF.